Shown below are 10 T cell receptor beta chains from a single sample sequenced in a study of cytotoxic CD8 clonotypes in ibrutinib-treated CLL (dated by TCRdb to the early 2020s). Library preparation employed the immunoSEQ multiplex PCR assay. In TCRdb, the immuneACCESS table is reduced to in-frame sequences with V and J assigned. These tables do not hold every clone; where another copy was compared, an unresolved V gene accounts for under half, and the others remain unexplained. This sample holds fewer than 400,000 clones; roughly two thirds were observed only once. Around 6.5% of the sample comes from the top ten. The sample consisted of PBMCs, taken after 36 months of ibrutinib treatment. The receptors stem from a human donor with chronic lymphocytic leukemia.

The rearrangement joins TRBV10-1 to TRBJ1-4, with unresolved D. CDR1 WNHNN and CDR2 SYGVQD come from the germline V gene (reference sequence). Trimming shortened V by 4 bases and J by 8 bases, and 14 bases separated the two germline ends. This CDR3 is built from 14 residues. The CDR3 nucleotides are TGCGCCAGCAGTGGTTCCAGGTTCCGCGAAAAACTGTTTTTT. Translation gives CASSGSRFREKLFF.

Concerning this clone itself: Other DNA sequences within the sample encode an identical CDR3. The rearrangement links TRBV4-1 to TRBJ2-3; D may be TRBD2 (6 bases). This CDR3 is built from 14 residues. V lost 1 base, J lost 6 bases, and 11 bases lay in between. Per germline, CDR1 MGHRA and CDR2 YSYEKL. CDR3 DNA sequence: TGCGCCAGCAGCCAAGTGACTAGTGCCGATACGCAGTATTTT. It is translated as CASSQVTSADTQYF.

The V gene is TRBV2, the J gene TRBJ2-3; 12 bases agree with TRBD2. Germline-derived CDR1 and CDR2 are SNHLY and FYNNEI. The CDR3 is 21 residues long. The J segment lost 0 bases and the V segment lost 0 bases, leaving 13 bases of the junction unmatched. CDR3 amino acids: CASSEALRLAGGPSSTDTQYF. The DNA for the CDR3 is TGTGCCAGCAGTGAAGCGCTTCGGCTAGCGGGGGGGCCGAGTAGCACAGATACGCAGTATTTT.

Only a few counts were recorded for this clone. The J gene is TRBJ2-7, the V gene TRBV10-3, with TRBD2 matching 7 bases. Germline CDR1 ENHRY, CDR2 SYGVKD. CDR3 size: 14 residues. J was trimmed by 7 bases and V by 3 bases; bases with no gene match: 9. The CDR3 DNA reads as TGTGCCATCAGTGAAGCGGGGACTCTGGGGGAGCAGTACTTC. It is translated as CAISEAGTLGEQYF.

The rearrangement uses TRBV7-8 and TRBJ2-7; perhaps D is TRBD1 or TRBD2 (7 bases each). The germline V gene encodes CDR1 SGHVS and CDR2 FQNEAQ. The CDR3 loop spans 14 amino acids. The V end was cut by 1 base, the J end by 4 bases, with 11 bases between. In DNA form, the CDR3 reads TGTGCCAGCAGCTTAGTGCAGGGGGGGTACGAGCAGTACTTC. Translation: CASSLVQGGYEQYF.

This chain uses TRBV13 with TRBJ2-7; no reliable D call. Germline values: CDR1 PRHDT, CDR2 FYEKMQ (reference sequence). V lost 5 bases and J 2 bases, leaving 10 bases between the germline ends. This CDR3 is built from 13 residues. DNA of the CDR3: TGTGCCAGCAGCACGGGTAGGGCCTACGAGCAGTACTTC. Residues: CASSTGRAYEQYF.

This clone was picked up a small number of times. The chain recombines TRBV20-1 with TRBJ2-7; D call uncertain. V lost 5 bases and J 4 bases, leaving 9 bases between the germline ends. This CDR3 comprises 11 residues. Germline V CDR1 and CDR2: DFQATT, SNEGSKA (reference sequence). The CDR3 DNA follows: TGCAGTGCTCCGACTCGTTACGAGCAGTACTTC. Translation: CSAPTRYEQYF.

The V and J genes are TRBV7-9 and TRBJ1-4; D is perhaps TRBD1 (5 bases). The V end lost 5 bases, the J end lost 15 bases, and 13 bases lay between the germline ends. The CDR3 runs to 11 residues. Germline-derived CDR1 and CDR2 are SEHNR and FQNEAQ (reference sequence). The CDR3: CASSRDRVLFF. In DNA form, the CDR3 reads TGTGCCAGCAGCCGGGACCGGGTTTTGTTTTTT.

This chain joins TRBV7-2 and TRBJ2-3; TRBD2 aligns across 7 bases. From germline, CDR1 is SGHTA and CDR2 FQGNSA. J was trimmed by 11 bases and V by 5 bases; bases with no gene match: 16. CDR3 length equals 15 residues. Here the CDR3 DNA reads TGTGCCAGCAGCCGAACGGGACTACCTGCAGGAGGGCAGTATTTT. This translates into CASSRTGLPAGGQYF.

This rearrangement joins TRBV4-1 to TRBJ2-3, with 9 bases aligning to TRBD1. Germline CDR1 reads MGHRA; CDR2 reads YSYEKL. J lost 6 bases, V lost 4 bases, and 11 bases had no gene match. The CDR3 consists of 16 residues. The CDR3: CASSRTPGQGSDTQYF. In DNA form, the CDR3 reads TGCGCCAGCAGCCGAACTCCGGGACAGGGAAGTGATACGCAGTATTTT.